This paragraph covers one TCR beta chain sequence. The data stem from a study of cytomegalovirus exposure and HLA in healthy donors. Researchers ran the PCR with 60 Vbeta and 13 Jbeta primers. The repertoire was sequenced with immunoSEQ multiplex PCR; TCRdb's copy has only in-frame clones and lacks some. Here the sample spans fewer than 300,000 clones, roughly 80% being singletons. Trimming cost V 4 bases and J 1 base; bases outside gene matches: 4. CDR3 length: 15 residues. Germline assignment: CDR1 ENHRY and CDR2 SYGVKD. Among the donors, all were healthy bone marrow donors. J is TRBJ1-5 and V is TRBV10-3, with 7 bases aligning to TRBD1. The sequenced sample was PBMCs. The TCR sequence derives from a girl aged 2 to 10 in good health and CMV-seronegative. The CDR3 nucleotides read TGTGCCATCAGTGGAACAGGGGTCAGCAATCAGCCCCAGCATTTT. The encoded protein is CAISGTGVSNQPQHF.